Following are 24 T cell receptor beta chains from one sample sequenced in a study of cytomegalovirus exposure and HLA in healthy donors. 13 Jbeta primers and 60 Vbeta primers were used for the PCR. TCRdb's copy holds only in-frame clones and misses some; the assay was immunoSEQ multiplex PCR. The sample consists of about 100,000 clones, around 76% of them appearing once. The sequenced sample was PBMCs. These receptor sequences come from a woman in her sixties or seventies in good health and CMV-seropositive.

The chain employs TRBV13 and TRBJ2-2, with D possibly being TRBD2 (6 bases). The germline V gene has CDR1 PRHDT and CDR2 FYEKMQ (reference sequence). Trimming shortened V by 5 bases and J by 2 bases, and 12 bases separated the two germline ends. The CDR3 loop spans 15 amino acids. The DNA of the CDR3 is TGTGCCAGCAGCCCCTGGAGGGTAAACACCGGGGAGCTGTTTTTT. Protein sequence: CASSPWRVNTGELFF. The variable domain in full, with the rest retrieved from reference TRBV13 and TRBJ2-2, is AAGVIQSPRHLIKEKRETATLKCYPIPRHDTVYWYQQGPGQDPQFLISFYEKMQSDKGSIPDRFSAQQFSDYHSELNMSSLELGDSALYFCASSPWRVNTGELFFGEGSRLTVL.

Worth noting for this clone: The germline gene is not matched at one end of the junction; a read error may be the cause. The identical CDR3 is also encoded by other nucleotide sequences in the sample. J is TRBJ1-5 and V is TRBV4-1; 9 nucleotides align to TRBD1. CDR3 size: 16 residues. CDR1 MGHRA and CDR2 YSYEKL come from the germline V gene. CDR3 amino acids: CASSQVATGGNQPQHF. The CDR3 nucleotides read TGTGCCAGCAGCCAAGTCGCGACAGGGGGAAATCAGCCCCAGCATTTT.

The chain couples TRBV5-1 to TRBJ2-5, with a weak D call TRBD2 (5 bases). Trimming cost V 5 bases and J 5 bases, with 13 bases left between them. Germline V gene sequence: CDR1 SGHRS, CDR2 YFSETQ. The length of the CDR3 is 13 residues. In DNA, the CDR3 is TGCGCCAGCAGTCGGATCTCTAGCGAGACCCAGTACTTC. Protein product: CASSRISSETQYF.

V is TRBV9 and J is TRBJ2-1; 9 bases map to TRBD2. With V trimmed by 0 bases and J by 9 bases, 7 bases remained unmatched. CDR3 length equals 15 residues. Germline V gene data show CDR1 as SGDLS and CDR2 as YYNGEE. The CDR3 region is CASSVGVAGAAEQFF. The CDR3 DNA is TGTGCCAGCAGCGTAGGAGTAGCGGGAGCGGCTGAGCAGTTCTTC.

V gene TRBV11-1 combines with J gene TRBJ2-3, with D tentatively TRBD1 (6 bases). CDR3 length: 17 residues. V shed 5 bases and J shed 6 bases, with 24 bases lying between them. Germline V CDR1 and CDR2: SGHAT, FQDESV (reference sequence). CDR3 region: CASSPLPGHTLRDTQYF. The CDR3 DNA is TGTGCCAGCAGCCCGTTACCGGGACACACACTGCGCGATACGCAGTATTTT.

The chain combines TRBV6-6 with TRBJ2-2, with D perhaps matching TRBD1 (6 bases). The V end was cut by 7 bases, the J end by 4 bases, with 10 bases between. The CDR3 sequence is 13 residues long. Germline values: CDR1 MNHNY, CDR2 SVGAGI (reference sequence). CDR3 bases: TGTGCCAGCACCAGGGGCATCACCGGGGAGCTGTTTTTT. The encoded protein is CASTRGITGELFF.

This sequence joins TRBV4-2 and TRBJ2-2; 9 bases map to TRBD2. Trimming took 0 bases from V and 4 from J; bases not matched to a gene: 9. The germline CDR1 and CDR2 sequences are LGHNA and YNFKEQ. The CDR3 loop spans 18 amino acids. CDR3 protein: CASSQEREGHGSTGELFF. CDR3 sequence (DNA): TGTGCCAGCAGCCAAGAGCGGGAGGGCCATGGTTCCACCGGGGAGCTGTTTTTT.

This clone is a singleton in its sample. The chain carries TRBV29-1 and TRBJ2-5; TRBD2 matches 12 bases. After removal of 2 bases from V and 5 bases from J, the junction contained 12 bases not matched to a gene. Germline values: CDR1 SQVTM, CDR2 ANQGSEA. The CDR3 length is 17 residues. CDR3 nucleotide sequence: TGCAGCGTTGAATCCCGTACTAGCGGGAGGAGAATGGAGACCCAGTACTTC. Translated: CSVESRTSGRRMETQYF.

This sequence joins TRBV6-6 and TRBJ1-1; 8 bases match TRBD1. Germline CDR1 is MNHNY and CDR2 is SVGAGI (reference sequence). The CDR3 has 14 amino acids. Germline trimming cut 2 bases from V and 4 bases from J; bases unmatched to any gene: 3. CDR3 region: CASSYGTGGTEAFF. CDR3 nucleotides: TGTGCCAGCAGTTACGGTACAGGGGGCACTGAAGCTTTCTTT.

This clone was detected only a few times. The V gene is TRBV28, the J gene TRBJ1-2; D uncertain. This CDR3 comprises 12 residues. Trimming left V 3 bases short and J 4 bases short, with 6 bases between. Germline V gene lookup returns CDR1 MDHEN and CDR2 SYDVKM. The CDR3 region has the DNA TGTGCCAGCAGTTTCTCCGGCTATGGCTACACCTTC. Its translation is CASSFSGYGYTF.

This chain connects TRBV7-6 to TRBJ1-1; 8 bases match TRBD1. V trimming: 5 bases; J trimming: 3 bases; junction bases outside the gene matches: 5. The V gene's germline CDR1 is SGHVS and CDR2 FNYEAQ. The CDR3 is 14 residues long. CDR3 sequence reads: CASSPTGAYTEAFF. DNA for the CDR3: TGTGCCAGCAGCCCGACAGGGGCTTACACTGAAGCTTTCTTT.

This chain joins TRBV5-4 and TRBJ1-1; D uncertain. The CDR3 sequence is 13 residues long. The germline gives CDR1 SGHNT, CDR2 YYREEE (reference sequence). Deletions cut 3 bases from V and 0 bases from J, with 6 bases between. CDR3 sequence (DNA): TGTGCCAGCAGCTCATCAGTGAACACTGAAGCTTTCTTT. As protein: CASSSSVNTEAFF.

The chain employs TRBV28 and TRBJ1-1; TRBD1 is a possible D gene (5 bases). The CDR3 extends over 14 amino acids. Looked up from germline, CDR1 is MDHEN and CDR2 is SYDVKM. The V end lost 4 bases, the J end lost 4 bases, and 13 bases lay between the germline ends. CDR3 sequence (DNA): TGTGCCAGCAGTTGGGGTGGGGCCGCCACTGAAGCTTTCTTT. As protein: CASSWGGAATEAFF.

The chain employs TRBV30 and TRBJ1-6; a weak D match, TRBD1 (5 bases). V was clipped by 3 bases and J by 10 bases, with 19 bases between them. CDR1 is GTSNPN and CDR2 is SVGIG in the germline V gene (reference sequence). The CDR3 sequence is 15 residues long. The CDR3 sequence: CAWSGQGTLRSPLHF. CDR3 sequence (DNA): TGTGCCTGGAGCGGCCAGGGTACGCTGCGGTCACCCCTCCACTTT.

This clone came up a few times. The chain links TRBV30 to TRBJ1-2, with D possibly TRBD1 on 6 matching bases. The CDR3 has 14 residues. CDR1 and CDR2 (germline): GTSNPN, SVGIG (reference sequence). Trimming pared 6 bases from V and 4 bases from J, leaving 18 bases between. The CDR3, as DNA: TGTGCCTGCCGTACAGGGAACGGGTTCTATGGCTACACCTTC. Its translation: CACRTGNGFYGYTF.

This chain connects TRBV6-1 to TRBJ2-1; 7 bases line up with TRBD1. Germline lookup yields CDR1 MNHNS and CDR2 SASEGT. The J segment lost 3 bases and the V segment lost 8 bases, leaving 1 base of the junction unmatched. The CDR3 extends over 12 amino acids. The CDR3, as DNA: TGTGCCAGCGGACAGGACTACAATGAGCAGTTCTTC. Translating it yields CASGQDYNEQFF.

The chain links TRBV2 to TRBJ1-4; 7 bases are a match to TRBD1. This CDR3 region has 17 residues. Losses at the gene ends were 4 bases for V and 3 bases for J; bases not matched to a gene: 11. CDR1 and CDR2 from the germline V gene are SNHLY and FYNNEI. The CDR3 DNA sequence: TGTGCCAGCAGTGGAATATATCTCGGGACAGCTAATGAAAAACTGTTTTTT. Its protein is CASSGIYLGTANEKLFF.

The CDR3 is CASSYSRASNQPQHF. In DNA form, the CDR3 reads TGTGCCAGCAGTTACTCGAGAGCGAGCAATCAGCCCCAGCATTTT. The rearrangement uses TRBV6-6 and TRBJ1-5, with D unresolved. The CDR3 loop spans 15 amino acids. From germline, CDR1 is MNHNY and CDR2 SVGAGI (reference sequence). V was trimmed by 0 bases and J by 1 base, leaving 7 bases between them.

Here the CDR3 DNA reads TGTGCCGGTTCCTACAGGGCGAACTATGGCTACACCTTC. Protein product: CAGSYRANYGYTF. The V call is TRBV30, the J call TRBJ1-2; tentative D call: TRBD1 (6 bases). The V gene's germline CDR1 is GTSNPN and CDR2 SVGIG (reference sequence). This CDR3 region has 13 residues. V lost 8 bases to trimming and J lost 2 bases, with 15 bases between them.

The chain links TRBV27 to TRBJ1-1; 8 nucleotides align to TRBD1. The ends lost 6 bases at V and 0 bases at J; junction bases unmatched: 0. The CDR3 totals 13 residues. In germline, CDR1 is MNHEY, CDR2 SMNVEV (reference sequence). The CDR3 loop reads CASRGQVNTEAFF. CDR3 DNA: TGTGCCAGCAGGGGACAGGTGAACACTGAAGCTTTCTTT.

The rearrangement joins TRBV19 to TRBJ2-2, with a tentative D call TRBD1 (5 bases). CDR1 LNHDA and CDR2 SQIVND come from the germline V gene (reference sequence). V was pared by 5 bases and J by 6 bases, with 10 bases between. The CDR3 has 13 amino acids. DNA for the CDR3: TGTGCCAGTAGTTCAGACAGTGCCGGGGAGCTGTTTTTT. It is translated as CASSSDSAGELFF.

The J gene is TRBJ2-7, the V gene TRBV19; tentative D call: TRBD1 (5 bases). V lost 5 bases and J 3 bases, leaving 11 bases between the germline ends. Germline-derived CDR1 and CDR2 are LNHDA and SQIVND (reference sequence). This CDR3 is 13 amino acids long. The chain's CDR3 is CASSSVQGYEQYF. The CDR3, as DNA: TGTGCCAGTAGTTCAGTCCAGGGCTACGAGCAGTACTTC.

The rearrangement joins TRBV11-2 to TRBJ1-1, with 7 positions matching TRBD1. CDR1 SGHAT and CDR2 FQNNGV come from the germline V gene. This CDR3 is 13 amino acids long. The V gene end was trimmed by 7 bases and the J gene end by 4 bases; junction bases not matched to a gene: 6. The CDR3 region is CASNPQGTTEAFF. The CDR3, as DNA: TGTGCCAGCAACCCACAGGGGACCACTGAAGCTTTCTTT.

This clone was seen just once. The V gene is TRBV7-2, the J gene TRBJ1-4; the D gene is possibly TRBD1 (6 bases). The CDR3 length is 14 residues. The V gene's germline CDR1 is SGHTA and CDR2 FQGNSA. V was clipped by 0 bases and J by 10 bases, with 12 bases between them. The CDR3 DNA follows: TGTGCCAGCAGCTTAGCAGCACAGGGTGGAAAACTGTTTTTT. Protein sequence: CASSLAAQGGKLFF. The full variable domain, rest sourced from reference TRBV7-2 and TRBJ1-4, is GAGVSQSPSNKVTEKGKDVELRCDPISGHTALYWYRQSLGQGLEFLIYFQGNSAPDKSGLPSDRFSAERTGGSVSTLTIQRTQQEDSAVYLCASSLAAQGGKLFFGSGTQLSVL.